This TCR beta chain was observed in a study of cytomegalovirus exposure and HLA in healthy donors. Study-level information: An early release of data contained approximately 80 million unique TCRs, which came from HLA-typed donors. Regarding the study as a whole: Segments of the TCR beta V type were, in most cases, productive about 87% or about 30% of the time in an earlier analysis.

The PCR employed 60 Vbeta primers together with 13 Jbeta primers. The data were produced by immunoSEQ multiplex PCR, yet TCRdb's version contains in-frame clones alone and is incomplete. The sample lists under 200,000 clones, more than 75% occurring once. With regard to this clone: Its antigen remains unknown.

The V gene end was trimmed by 4 bases and the J gene end by 6 bases; junction bases not matched to a gene: 4. Per the germline V gene, CDR1 is ENHRY and CDR2 is SYGVKD. The CDR3 spans 16 residues. The clonotype originates from a man in his forties in good health and CMV-seropositive. V usage is TRBV10-3 and J usage is TRBJ2-1; 15 nucleotides align to TRBD2. The sample taken for sequencing was PBMCs. CDR3 nucleotides: TGTGCCATCAGTGGGACTAGCGGGGGGGGACCCAATGAGCAGTTCTTC. Encoded protein: CAISGTSGGGPNEQFF.